This T cell receptor beta chain was identified in a study of control samples from healthy donors and cancer patients. The CDR3 consists of 13 residues. Sequencing used immunoSEQ multiplex PCR; TCRdb keeps in-frame clones, though not all of them. Here the sample spans 100,000 to 150,000 clones, around 86% being singletons. Material: blood. This receptor was identified in a man between 35 and 55 years old in good health. V gene TRBV21-1 combines with J gene TRBJ2-1; TRBD1, as called in the table, went unchecked against the DNA. TRBV21-1 represents a pseudogene. The CDR3 loop is CASSKGPGQQQFF. CDR3 coding DNA: TGTGCCAGCAGCAAAGGGCCGGGACAGCAGCAGTTCTTC.